The rows below give T cell receptor beta chains drawn from one sample of a study of T cell responses to AZD1222 COVID-19 vaccine. The method was immunoSEQ multiplex PCR; TCRdb's version includes in-frame clones alone and lacks a portion of them. The top ten hold under 2% of the sample, which has approximately 140,000 clones, about 91% seen once. Sequenced here: peripheral blood, sampled 28 days after the second AZD1222 dose. The receptor set was obtained from an adult who received the AZD1222 COVID-19 vaccine. Each CDR3 is given with its conserved first and last residue. A D gene is named only where the DNA matches it firmly. Size values are once, few and many counts, or a class for expanded clones, and some rows have none.

TRBV18	TRBJ1-2	-	-	TGTGCCAGCTCAACATCAAGGACAGTTGAGTATGGCTACACCTTC	CASSTSRTVEYGYTF
TRBV3-1/TRBV3-2	TRBJ2-7	-	TRBD1	TGTGCCAGCAGCCACTGGGACAGTCACTACGAGCAGTACTTC	CASSHWDSHYEQYF
TRBV7-2	TRBJ2-7	-	-	TGTGCCAGCAGCTTAGAACCGATTTACGAGCAGTACTTC	CASSLEPIYEQYF
TRBV20-1	TRBJ2-5	-	-	TGCAGTGCTGGAAAAGAGACCCAGTACTTC	CSAGKETQYF
TRBV2	TRBJ2-2	-	-	TGTGCCAGCAGTGAAGAGGGGGGTTACACCGGGGAGCTGTTTTTT	CASSEEGGYTGELFF
TRBV9	TRBJ2-2	once	-	TGTGCCAGCAGCGGGGACCACAGGAACACCGGGGAGCTGTTTTTT	CASSGDHRNTGELFF
TRBV5-4	TRBJ1-1	few	-	TGTGCCAGCAGCCTACCAGCGAACACTGAAGCTTTCTTT	CASSLPANTEAFF
TRBV7-2	TRBJ2-5	-	TRBD1	TGTGCCAGCAGCATACGCAGGGGGCAAGAGACCCAGTACTTC	CASSIRRGQETQYF
TRBV5-1	TRBJ1-3	-	-	TGCGCCAGCAGCTTGGGTCGACAGTTCTCTGGAAACACCATATATTTT	CASSLGRQFSGNTIYF
TRBV27	TRBJ1-2	few	-	TGTGCCAGCTCCCCTAATGGGGGGGGTAACTATGGCTACACCTTC	CASSPNGGGNYGYTF
TRBV25-1	TRBJ1-3	-	-	TGTGCCAGCAGTGTTGGGTCTGGAAACACCATATATTTT	CASSVGSGNTIYF
TRBV7-3	TRBJ2-2	-	-	TGTGCCAGCAGCCCACAGGGGGGGCACGGGGAGCTGTTTTTT	CASSPQGGHGELFF
TRBV4-2	TRBJ2-4	-	-	TGTGCCAGCAGCCAAGAGGGGGGAGGCAAAAACATTCAGTACTTC	CASSQEGGGKNIQYF
TRBV24-1	TRBJ1-2	-	TRBD1	TGTGCCACCAGTGATGGAGGGACAGGGGCGTTGCGCTACACCTTC	CATSDGGTGALRYTF
TRBV4-3	TRBJ1-6	-	-	TGCGCCAGCAGCCAAGATAATGTCGGGGGGAAATCACCCCTCCACTTT	CASSQDNVGGKSPLHF
TRBV6-5	TRBJ1-6	-	-	TGTGCCGTTGGGTTCGGGCTTGAGAATTCACCCCTCCACTTT	CAVGFGLENSPLHF
TRBV24-1	TRBJ1-2	-	TRBD1	TGTGCCACCAGTACAGCGGGGGTCAGGGGGCAGAGCTATGGCTACACCTTC	CATSTAGVRGQSYGYTF
TRBV11-2	TRBJ2-3	-	-	TGTGCCAGCAACGGGCAGGGAACAGATACGCAGTATTTT	CASNGQGTDTQYF
TRBV11-3	TRBJ1-1	-	-	TGTGCCAGCAGCCCCCAATTTTCTGAAGCTTTCTTT	CASSPQFSEAFF
TRBV29-1	TRBJ2-5	-	-	TGCAGCGTTGGGGCTCCCCTATTAAAGACCCAGTACTTC	CSVGAPLLKTQYF
TRBV19	TRBJ1-5	-	-	TGTGCCAGTAGTATGGATGGCGGAGACTATAGCAATCAGCCCCAGCATTTT	CASSMDGGDYSNQPQHF
TRBV6-5	TRBJ1-6	once	TRBD1	TGTGCCAGCAGTTTAGGGACAGTCCTCAATTCACCCCTCCACTTT	CASSLGTVLNSPLHF
TRBV14	TRBJ1-1	-	-	TGTGCCAGCAGCCAAGTGGGGGGCGCGGGTGAAGCTTTCTTT	CASSQVGGAGEAFF
TRBV5-1	TRBJ1-4	-	TRBD1	TGCGCCAGCAGCTTGGAGACAGGGGATAATGAAAAACTGTTTTTT	CASSLETGDNEKLFF
TRBV9	TRBJ1-1	-	-	TGTGCCAGCAGCGTAGATGGGACGGAAGCTTTCTTT	CASSVDGTEAFF
TRBV12-3/TRBV12-4	TRBJ1-6	-	-	TGTGCCAGCAGTTTTCCTAATTCACCCCTCCACTTT	CASSFPNSPLHF
TRBV6-5	TRBJ2-5	once	-	TGTGCCAGCAGTTACTCACCCACAAGTCAAGAGACCCAGTACTTC	CASSYSPTSQETQYF
TRBV6-1	TRBJ2-5	-	-	TGTGCCAGCAGTGAAGCGGCTAGCGTTTGGGAGACCCAGTACTTC	CASSEAASVWETQYF
TRBV6-1	TRBJ1-2	-	-	TGTGCCAGCAGTGAAGACACGGGGATCGACTATGGCTACACCTTC	CASSEDTGIDYGYTF
TRBV6-5	TRBJ1-1	-	-	TGTGCCACCCCCATGGAAAACACTGAAGCTTTCTTT	CATPMENTEAFF
TRBV12-3/TRBV12-4	TRBJ1-5	few	-	TGTGCCAGCAGTCAGGGTCAGCAGCCCCAGCATTTT	CASSQGQQPQHF
TRBV5-1	TRBJ1-4	-	TRBD1	TGCGCCAGCAGCTGGACAGGGGTGACTAATGAAAAACTGTTTTTT	CASSWTGVTNEKLFF
TRBV7-3	TRBJ2-3	-	TRBD2	TGTGCCAGCAGCCCCCTGACTAGCGGGATAGATACGCAGTATTTT	CASSPLTSGIDTQYF
TRBV6-1	TRBJ2-7	-	-	TGTGCCAGCAGTGAAAGGGCAGGGCCCTACGAGCAGTACTTC	CASSERAGPYEQYF
TRBV25-1	TRBJ1-1	once	-	TGTGCCAGCAGTACAAATAAACGGGGGACTGAAGCTTTCTTT	CASSTNKRGTEAFF
TRBV11-2	TRBJ1-1	-	-	TGTGCCAGCAGCTTCCCTTTCTCGAACACTGAAGCTTTCTTT	CASSFPFSNTEAFF
TRBV5-4	TRBJ2-5	-	-	TGTGCCAGCAGCTGGGAGGCAGGGGCAACAGAGACCCAGTACTTC	CASSWEAGATETQYF
TRBV27	TRBJ1-3	-	-	TGTGCCAGCAGTTTATCCGGAGACCGTCACCCTTTTACCTCTGGAAACACCATATATTTT	CASSLSGDRHPFTSGNTIYF
TRBV5-6	TRBJ1-2	-	-	TGTGCCAGCAGCTTGGTCGGATATGGCTACACCTTC	CASSLVGYGYTF
TRBV7-2	TRBJ1-5	-	-	TGTGCCAGCAGCTTAGCGCGGGGGAATCAGCCCCAGCATTTT	CASSLARGNQPQHF
TRBV5-1	TRBJ1-1	-	-	TGCGCCAGCAGGGGGACTTCTGAAGCTTTCTTT	CASRGTSEAFF
TRBV7-9	TRBJ1-5	once	-	TGTGCCAGCAGCCGACTGGATGGCAATCAGCCCCAGCATTTT	CASSRLDGNQPQHF
TRBV9	TRBJ2-1	-	-	TGTGCCAGCAGCGTCCAAACGAACCACAATGAGCAGTTCTTC	CASSVQTNHNEQFF
TRBV10-1	TRBJ1-1	-	TRBD1	TGCGCCAGCAGCCCCGGACAGGGCATAACTTTCTTT	CASSPGQGITFF
TRBV5-4	TRBJ1-1	-	-	TGTGCCAGCAGCTTGGGAGGTGGCAGCTTGAACACTGAAGCTTTCTTT	CASSLGGGSLNTEAFF
TRBV5-1	TRBJ2-2	-	-	TGCGCCAGCAGCTTGGTAAACGCGGGGTCGAACACCGGGGAGCTGTTTTTT	CASSLVNAGSNTGELFF